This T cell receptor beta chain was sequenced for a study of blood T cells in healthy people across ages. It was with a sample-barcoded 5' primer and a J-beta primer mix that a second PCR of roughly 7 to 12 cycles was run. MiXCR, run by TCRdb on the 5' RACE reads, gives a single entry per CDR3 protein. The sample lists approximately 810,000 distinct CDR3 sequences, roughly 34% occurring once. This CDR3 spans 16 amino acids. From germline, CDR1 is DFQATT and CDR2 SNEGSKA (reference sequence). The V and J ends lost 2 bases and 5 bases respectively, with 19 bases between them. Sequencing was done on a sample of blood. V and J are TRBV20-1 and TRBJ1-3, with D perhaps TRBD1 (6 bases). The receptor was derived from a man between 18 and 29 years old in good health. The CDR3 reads CSARPERGAKRNTIYF. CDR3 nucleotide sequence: TGCAGTGCTAGACCGGAAAGGGGGGCTAAAAGAAACACCATATATTTT.